The clone carrying this T cell receptor (beta chain) showed up just a few times. The data were taken from a study of T cell responses to AZD1222 COVID-19 vaccine. Method: immunoSEQ multiplex PCR; TCRdb's copy keeps in-frame clones and lacks some. The sample has 150,000 or so clones; around nine tenths are singletons. The V gene lost 2 bases and the J gene lost 4 bases, with 14 bases spanning the gap. The CDR3 runs 15 residues. Germline values: CDR1 SGHTA, CDR2 FQGNSA. Source: peripheral blood, taken on day 0 of AZD1222 vaccination. The TCR sequence derives from an adult in good health. This chain links TRBV7-2 with TRBJ1-1, with D possibly matching TRBD1 (5 bases). The CDR3 bases are TGTGCCAGCAGCTTATCTGGGGGGTTCAGCACTGAAGCTTTCTTT. Translating gives CASSLSGGFSTEAFF.